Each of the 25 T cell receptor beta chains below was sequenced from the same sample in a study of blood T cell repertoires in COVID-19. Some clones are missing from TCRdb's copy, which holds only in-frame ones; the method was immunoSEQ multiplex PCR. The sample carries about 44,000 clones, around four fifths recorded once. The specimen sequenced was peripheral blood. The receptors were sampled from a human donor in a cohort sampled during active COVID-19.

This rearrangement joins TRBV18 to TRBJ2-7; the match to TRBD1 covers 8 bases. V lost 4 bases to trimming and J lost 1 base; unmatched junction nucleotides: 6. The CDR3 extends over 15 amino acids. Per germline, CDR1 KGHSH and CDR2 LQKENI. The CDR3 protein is CASSRPGQASYEQYF. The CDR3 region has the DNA TGTGCCAGCTCACGCCCGGGACAGGCATCCTACGAGCAGTACTTC.

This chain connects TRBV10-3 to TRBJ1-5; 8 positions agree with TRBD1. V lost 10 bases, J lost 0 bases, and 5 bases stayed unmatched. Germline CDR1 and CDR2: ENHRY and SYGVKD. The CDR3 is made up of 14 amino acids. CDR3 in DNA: TGTGCCACCACAGGGGGGTATAGCAATCAGCCCCAGCATTTT. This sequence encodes CATTGGYSNQPQHF.

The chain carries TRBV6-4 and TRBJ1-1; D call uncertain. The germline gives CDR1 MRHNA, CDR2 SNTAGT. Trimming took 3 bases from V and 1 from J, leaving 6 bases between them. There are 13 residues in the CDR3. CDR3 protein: CASSETENTEAFF. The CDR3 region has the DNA TGTGCCAGCAGTGAAACTGAGAACACTGAAGCTTTCTTT.

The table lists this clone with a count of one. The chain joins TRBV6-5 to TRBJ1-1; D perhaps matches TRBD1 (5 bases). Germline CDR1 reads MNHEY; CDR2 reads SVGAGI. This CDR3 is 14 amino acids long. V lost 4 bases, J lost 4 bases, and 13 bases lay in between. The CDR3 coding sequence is TGTGCCAGCAGTTTAAGGGGCTCAGGCACTGAAGCTTTCTTT. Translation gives CASSLRGSGTEAFF.

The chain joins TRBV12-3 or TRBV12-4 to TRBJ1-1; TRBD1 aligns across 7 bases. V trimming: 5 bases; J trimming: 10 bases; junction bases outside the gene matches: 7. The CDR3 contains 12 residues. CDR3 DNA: TGTGCCAGCAGTACCAGACAGGGAGGAGCTTTCTTT. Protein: CASSTRQGGAFF.

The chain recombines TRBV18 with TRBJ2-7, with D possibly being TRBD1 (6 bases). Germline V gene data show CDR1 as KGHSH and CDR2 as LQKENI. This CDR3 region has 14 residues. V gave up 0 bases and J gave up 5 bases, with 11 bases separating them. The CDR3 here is CASSPPTGTNEQYF. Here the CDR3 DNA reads TGTGCCAGCTCACCACCAACAGGGACCAACGAGCAGTACTTC.

The CDR3, as DNA: TGTGCCACCAGCAGAGACCGCCAGACAGCGAACACTGAAGCTTTCTTT. Its protein is CATSRDRQTANTEAFF. The chain has TRBV15 and TRBJ1-1; the D gene is possibly TRBD1 (5 bases). Looked up from germline, CDR1 is LNHNV and CDR2 is YYDKDF (reference sequence). V dropped 0 bases and J dropped 1 base, with 12 bases sitting between them. The CDR3 runs to 16 residues.

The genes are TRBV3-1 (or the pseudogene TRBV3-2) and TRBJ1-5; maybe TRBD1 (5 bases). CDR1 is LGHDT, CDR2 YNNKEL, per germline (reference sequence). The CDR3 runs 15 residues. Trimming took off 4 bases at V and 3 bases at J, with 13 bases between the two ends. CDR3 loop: CASSRTTGFNQPQHF. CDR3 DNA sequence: TGTGCCAGCAGCCGAACTACAGGTTTCAATCAGCCCCAGCATTTT.

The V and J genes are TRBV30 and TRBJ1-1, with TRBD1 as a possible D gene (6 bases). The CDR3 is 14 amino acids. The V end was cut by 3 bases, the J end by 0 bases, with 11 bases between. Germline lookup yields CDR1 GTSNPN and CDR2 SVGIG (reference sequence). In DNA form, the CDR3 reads TGTGCCTGGAGAAGAGGACAGTTGAACACTGAAGCTTTCTTT. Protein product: CAWRRGQLNTEAFF.

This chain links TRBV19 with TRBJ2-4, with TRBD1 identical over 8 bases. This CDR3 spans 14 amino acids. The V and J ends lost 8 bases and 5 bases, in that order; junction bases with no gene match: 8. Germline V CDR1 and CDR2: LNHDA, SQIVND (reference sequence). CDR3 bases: TGTGCCAGTTCGACAGGGGCTGGGCAAAACATTCAGTACTTC. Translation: CASSTGAGQNIQYF.

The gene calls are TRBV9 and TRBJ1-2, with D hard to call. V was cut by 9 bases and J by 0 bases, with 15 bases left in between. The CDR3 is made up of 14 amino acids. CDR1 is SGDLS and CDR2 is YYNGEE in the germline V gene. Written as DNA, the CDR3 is TGTGCCACCGGGGAGGGCACCTCTAACTATGGCTACACCTTC. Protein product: CATGEGTSNYGYTF.

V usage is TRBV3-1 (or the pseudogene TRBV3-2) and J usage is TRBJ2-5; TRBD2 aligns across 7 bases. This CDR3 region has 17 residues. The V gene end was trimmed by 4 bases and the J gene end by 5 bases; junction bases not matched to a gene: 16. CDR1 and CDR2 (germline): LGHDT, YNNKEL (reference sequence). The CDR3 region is CASSRLGREVKLETQYF. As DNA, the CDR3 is TGTGCCAGCAGCCGATTAGGGAGGGAGGTCAAATTGGAGACCCAGTACTTC.

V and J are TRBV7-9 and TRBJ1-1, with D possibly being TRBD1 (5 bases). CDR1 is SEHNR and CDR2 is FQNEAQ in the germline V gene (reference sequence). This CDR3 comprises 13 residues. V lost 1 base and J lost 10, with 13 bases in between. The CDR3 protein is CASSLGAQGGAFF. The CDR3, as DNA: TGTGCCAGCAGCTTAGGGGCCCAGGGAGGAGCTTTCTTT.

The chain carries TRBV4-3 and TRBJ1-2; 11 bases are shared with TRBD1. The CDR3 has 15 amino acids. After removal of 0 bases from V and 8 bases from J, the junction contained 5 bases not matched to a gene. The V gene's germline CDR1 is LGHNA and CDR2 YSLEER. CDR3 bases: TGCGCCAGCAGCCAAGATGGGACAGGGGGACGCGGCTACACCTTC. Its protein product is CASSQDGTGGRGYTF.

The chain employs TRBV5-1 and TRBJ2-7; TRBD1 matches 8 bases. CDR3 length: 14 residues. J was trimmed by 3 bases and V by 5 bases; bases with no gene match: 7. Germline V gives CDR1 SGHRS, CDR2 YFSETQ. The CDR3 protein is CASSPWTGHYEQYV. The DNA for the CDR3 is TGCGCCAGCAGTCCCTGGACAGGGCACTACGAGCAGTACGTC.

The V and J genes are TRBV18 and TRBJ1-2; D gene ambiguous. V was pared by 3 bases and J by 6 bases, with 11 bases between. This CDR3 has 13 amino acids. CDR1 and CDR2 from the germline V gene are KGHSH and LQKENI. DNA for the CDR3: TGTGCCAGCTCACCGAGGAGGGTTAATGGCTACACCTTC. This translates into CASSPRRVNGYTF.

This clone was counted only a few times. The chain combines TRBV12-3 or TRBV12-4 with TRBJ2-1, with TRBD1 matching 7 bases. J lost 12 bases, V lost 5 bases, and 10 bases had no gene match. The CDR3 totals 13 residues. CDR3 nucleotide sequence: TGTGCCAGCAGTCCGAGACAGGGCCAGGGGCAGTTCTTC. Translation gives CASSPRQGQGQFF.

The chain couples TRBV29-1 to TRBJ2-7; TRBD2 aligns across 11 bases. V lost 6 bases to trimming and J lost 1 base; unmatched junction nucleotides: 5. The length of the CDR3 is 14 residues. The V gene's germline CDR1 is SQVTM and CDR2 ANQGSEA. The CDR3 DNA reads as TGCAGCGTCCATCTAGCGGGGGGATCCTACGAGCAGTACTTC. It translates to CSVHLAGGSYEQYF.

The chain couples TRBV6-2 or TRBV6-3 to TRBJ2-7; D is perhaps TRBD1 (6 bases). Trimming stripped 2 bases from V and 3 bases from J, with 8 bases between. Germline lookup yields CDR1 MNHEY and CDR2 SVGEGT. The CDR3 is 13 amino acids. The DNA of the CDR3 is TGTGCCAGCAGTTACCGGGACAACTACGAGCAGTACTTC. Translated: CASSYRDNYEQYF.

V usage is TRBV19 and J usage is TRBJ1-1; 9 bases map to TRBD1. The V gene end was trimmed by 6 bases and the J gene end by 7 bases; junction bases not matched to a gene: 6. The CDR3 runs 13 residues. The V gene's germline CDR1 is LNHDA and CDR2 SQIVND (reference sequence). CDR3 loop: CASRPTGGNEAFF. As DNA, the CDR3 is TGTGCCAGTAGACCGACAGGGGGTAATGAAGCTTTCTTT.

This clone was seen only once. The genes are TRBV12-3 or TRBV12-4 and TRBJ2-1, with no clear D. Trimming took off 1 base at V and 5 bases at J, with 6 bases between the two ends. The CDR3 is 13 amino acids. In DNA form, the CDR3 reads TGTGCCAGCAGTTTAGTGGAGAACAATGAGCAGTTCTTC. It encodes CASSLVENNEQFF.

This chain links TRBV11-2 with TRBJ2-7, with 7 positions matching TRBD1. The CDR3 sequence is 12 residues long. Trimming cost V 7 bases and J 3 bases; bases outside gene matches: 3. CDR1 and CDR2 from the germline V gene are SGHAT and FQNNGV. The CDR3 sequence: CASKGAHYEQYV. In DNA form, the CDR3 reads TGTGCCAGCAAGGGGGCCCACTACGAGCAGTACGTC.

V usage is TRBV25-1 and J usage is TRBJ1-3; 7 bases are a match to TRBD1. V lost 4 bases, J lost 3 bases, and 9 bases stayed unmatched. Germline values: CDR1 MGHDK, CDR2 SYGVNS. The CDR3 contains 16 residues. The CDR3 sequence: CASSASQGWVGNTIYF. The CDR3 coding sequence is TGTGCCAGCAGTGCCTCACAGGGGTGGGTTGGAAACACCATATATTTT. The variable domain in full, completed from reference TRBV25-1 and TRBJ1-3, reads EADIYQTPRYLVIGTGKKITLECSQTMGHDKMYWYQQDPGMELHLIHYSYGVNSTEKGDLSSESTVSRIRTEHFPLTLESARPSHTSQYLCASSASQGWVGNTIYFGEGSWLTVV.

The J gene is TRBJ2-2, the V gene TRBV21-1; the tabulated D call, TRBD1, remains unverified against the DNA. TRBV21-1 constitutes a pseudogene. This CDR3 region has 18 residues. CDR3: CASSLRLPGQGATGELFF. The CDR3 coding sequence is TGTGCCAGCAGCCTGCGTTTGCCGGGACAGGGGGCAACCGGGGAGCTGTTTTTT.

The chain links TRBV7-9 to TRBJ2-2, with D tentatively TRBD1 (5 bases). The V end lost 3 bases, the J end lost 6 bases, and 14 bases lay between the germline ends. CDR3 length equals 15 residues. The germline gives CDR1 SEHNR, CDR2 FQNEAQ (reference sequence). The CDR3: CASSLGQVEAGELFF. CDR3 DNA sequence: TGTGCCAGCAGCTTGGGGCAGGTTGAGGCCGGGGAGCTGTTTTTT.